This TCR beta chain was sequenced in a study of radiotherapy plus CTLA-4 blockade in lung cancer. Regarding the study as a whole: Among blood TCR repertoires after radiotherapy plus ipilimumab, tumor-derived clones expanded. It was early blood T cell clone dynamics, with interferon-beta, that reportedly best predicted response.

As concerns this clone: Its antigen remains unknown.

V dropped 6 bases and J dropped 11; count of bases not matched to a gene: 15. Germline V gene data show CDR1 as MDHEN and CDR2 as SYDVKM. CDR3 size: 14 residues. Those with chemo-refractory metastatic non-small-cell lung cancer were treated with focal radiation combined with CTLA-4 blockade using ipilimumab. Some clones are missing from TCRdb's copy, which holds only in-frame ones; the method was immunoSEQ multiplex PCR. Altogether tens of thousands of clones are present, 65% to 80% being singletons, with the ten largest covering more than 8.5%. The sequence came from a human donor with non-small cell lung cancer who had a complete response to radiotherapy plus ipilimumab. The genes are TRBV28 and TRBJ1-1, with TRBD1 matching 7 bases. This specimen was peripheral blood, taken from a patient treated with radiotherapy plus ipilimumab. The chain's CDR3 is CASRRGQAILGAFF. CDR3 in DNA: TGTGCCAGCAGACGTGGACAGGCAATTCTCGGGGCTTTCTTT.